This T cell receptor (beta chain) was captured in a study of blood T cell repertoires in COVID-19. Across the whole study: From the United States, Italy and Spain came samples of acute and convalescent COVID-19.

Residents of approximately 25 US areas, aged roughly 18 to 89 years, made up the participants. Participants had their cohort set by participant-reported clinical history. With V trimmed by 7 bases and J by 3 bases, 3 bases remained unmatched. Germline V gene sequence: CDR1 SGHRS, CDR2 YFSETQ. The CDR3 length is 12 residues. Original processing notes: By means of reference gene primer amplification, nucleated cell counts were estimated. Data came from immunoSEQ multiplex PCR; TCRdb stores just in-frame clones and leaves some out. D and trimming were read from the DNA, whereas the V and J calls and clone size are those reported in that table. The sample has around 250,000 clones, 70% to 90% seen once.

The specimen was PBMCs or T cells enriched from blood (not recorded which). The chain recombines TRBV5-1 with TRBJ1-1; 7 bases line up with TRBD1. The TCR was taken from a woman aged 50 to 65 who had recovered from COVID-19. The CDR3 reads CASRDSYTEAFF. DNA for the CDR3: TGCGCCAGCCGGGACAGCTACACTGAAGCTTTCTTT.